The T cell receptor (beta chain) under discussion was sequenced for a study of blood T cell repertoires in COVID-19. Across the study: T cells, B-cell-depleted T cells, or PBMCs provided the cDNA or gDNA that served as material.

Repertoires were generated with immunoSEQ multiplex PCR, while TCRdb's copy carries only in-frame clones and drops some. The table lists about 200,000 clones, 86% of them singletons. This CDR3 is built from 14 residues. In germline, CDR1 is DFQATT, CDR2 SNEGSKA (reference sequence). V lost 3 bases, J lost 6 bases, and 14 bases lay in between. The chain combines TRBV20-1 with TRBJ2-2; D may be TRBD1 (5 bases). Sequenced sample: peripheral blood. This receptor was taken from a woman between 50 and 59 years old with acute or convalescent COVID-19. In DNA form, the CDR3 reads TGCAGTGCTAGTCCTCAGGGTACAGCCGGGGAGCTGTTTTTT. This encodes CSASPQGTAGELFF.